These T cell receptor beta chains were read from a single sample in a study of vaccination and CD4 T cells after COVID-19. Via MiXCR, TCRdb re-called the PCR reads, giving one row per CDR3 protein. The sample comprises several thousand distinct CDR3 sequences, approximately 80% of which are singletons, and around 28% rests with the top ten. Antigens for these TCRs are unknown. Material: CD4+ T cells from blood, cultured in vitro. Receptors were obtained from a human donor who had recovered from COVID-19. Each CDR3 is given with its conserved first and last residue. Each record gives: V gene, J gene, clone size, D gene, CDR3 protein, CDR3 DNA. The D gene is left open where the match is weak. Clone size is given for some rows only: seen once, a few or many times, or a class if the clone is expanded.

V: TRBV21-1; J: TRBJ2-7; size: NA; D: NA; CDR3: CASSKELRAGPGYEQYF; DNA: TGTGCCAGCAGCAAAGAATTAAGGGCAGGGCCTGGGTACGAGCAGTACTTC
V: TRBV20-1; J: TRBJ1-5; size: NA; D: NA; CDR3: CSAEVRGYQPQHF; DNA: TGCAGTGCTGAGGTAAGGGGGTATCAGCCCCAGCATTTT
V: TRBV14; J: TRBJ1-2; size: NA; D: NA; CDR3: CASSRQRQVFLYGYTF; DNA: TGTGCCAGCAGCCGCCAACGACAGGTCTTCCTCTATGGCTACACCTTC
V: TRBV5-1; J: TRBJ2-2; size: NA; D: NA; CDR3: CASSLTLLVNTGELFF; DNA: TGCGCCAGCAGCTTGACACTGCTGGTGAACACCGGGGAGCTGTTTTTT
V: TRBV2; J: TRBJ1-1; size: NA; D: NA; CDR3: CASSFAENTEAFF; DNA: TGTGCCAGCAGTTTCGCAGAGAACACTGAAGCTTTCTTT
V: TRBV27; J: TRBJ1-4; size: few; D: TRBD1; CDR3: CASEDRGRGEATNEKLFF; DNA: TGTGCCAGCGAGGACAGGGGGCGCGGGGAGGCAACTAATGAAAAACTGTTTTTT
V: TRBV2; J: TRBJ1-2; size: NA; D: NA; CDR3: CASKGREFDGYTF; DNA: TGTGCCAGCAAGGGCAGGGAATTTGATGGCTACACCTTC
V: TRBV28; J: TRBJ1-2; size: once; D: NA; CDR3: CASSYMDGGGYTF; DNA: TGTGCCAGCAGTTACATGGACGGCGGCGGCTACACCTTC
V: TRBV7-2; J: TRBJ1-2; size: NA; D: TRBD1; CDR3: CASSRKTGTGGDGYTF; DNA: TGTGCCAGCAGCCGAAAAACCGGGACAGGGGGCGATGGCTACACCTTC
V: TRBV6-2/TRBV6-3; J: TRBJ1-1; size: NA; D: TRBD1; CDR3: CASRWDREVPNPEAFF; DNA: TGTGCCAGCAGGTGGGACAGGGAGGTCCCAAACCCTGAAGCTTTCTTT
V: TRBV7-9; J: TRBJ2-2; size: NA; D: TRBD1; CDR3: CASSSSHGTGLNTGELFF; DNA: TGTGCCAGCAGTTCATCACATGGGACAGGGCTGAACACCGGGGAGCTGTTTTTT
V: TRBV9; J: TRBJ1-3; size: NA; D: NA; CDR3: CASSLGSAASGNTIYF; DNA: TGTGCCAGCAGCCTAGGAAGTGCCGCCTCTGGAAACACCATATATTTT
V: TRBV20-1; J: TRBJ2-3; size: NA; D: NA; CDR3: CSPNSGRTDTQYF; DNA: TGCAGTCCTAATTCGGGCCGCACAGATACGCAGTATTTT
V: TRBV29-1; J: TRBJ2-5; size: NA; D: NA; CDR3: CSVDEGSETQYF; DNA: TGCAGCGTTGATGAGGGGAGCGAGACCCAGTACTTC
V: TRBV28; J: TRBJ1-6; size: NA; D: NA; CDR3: CASSYNSPLHF; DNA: TGTGCCAGCAGTTATAATTCACCCCTCCACTTT
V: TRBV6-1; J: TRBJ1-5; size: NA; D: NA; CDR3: CASRPLRGQPQHF; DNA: TGTGCCAGCAGACCCCTTCGAGGTCAGCCCCAGCATTTT
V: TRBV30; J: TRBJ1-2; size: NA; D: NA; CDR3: CAWSLSGHSVTF; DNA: TGTGCCTGGAGCCTATCCGGACATTCAGTCACCTTC
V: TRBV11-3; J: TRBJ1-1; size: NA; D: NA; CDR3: CASSLRENTEAFF; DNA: TGTGCCAGCAGCTTAAGGGAGAACACTGAAGCTTTCTTT
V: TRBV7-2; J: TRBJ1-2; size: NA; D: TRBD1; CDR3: CATAGTGPYGYTF; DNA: TGTGCCACCGCGGGGACAGGGCCCTATGGCTACACCTTC
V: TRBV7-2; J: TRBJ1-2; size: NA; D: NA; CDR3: CASGARESGYTF; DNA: TGTGCCAGCGGGGCCCGGGAGAGTGGCTACACCTTC
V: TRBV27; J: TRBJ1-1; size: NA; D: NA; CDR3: CASSLEPTYTEAFF; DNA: TGTGCCAGCAGTTTGGAACCGACTTACACTGAAGCTTTCTTT
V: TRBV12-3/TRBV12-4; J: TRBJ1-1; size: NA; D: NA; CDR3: CASSLAGELEGRGAFF; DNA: TGTGCCAGCAGTTTAGCGGGCGAGTTAGAGGGTAGAGGGGCTTTCTTT
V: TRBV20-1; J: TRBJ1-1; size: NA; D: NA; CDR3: CSARGPHLSEAFF; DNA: TGCAGTGCTAGGGGCCCACATCTTTCTGAAGCTTTCTTT
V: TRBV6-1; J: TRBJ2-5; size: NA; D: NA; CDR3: CASSHPRAQYF; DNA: TGTGCCAGCAGTCATCCCAGGGCCCAGTACTTC
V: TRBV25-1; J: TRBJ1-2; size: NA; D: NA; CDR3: CASSANLTGNYGYTF; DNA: TGTGCCAGCAGTGCCAACCTGACAGGTAACTATGGCTACACCTTC
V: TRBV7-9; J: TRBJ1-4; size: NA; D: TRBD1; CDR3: CASSPGGTTNEKLFF; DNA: TGTGCCAGCAGCCCAGGGGGGACGACTAATGAAAAACTGTTTTTT
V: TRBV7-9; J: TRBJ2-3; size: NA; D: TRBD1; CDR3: CASSPDRAGTDTQYF; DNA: TGTGCCAGCAGCCCCGACAGGGCAGGCACAGATACGCAGTATTTT
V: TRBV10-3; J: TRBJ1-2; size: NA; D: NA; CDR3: CAISGIQGKESEGYTF; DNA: TGTGCCATCAGTGGGATCCAGGGTAAGGAATCAGAAGGCTACACCTTC
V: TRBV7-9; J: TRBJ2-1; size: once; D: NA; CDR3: CASSPFMTGAYNEQFF; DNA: TGTGCCAGCAGCCCGTTTATGACGGGCGCGTACAATGAGCAGTTCTTC
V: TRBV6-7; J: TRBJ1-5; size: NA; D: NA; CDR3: CASSYGDGALTGQPQHF; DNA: TGTGCCAGCAGTTACGGGGACGGGGCTTTGACGGGTCAGCCCCAGCATTTT
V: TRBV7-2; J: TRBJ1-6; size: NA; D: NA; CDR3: CASSLGGSSYNSPLHF; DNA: TGTGCCAGCAGCTTAGGTGGGAGCTCCTATAATTCACCCCTCCACTTT
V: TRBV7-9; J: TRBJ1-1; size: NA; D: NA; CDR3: CASSLEWGRDTEAYF; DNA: TGTGCCAGCAGCTTAGAATGGGGGCGAGATACTGAAGCTTACTTT
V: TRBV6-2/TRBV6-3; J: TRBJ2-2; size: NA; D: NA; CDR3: CASSYLLWTERNTGELFF; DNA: TGTGCCAGCAGTTACCTACTATGGACAGAGAGGAACACCGGGGAGCTGTTTTTT
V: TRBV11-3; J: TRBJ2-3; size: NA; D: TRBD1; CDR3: CASSSRTGGRDTQYF; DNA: TGTGCCAGCAGCTCCCGGACAGGGGGCAGAGATACGCAGTATTTT
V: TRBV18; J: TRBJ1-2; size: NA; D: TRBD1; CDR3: CASSPQGQDGYTF; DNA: TGTGCCAGCTCACCACAGGGACAGGATGGCTACACCTTC
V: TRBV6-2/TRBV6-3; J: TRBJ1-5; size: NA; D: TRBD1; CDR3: CASSPTGGGNQPQHF; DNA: TGTGCCAGCAGCCCTACAGGGGGCGGCAATCAGCCCCAGCATTTT
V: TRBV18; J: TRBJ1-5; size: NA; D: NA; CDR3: CASSPQGDQPQHF; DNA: TGTGCCAGCTCACCACAGGGGGATCAGCCCCAGCATTTT
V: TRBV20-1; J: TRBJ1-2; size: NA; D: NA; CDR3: CSAYEGYGYTF; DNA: TGCAGTGCCTACGAGGGGTATGGCTACACCTTC
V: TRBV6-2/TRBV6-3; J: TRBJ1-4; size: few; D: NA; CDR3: CASSYSAGRPNEKLFF; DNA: TGTGCCAGCAGTTACTCGGCGGGCAGACCTAATGAAAAACTGTTTTTT
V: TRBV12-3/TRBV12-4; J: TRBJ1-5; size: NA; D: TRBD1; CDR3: CASRRDRGANQPQHF; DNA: TGTGCCAGCAGACGCGACAGGGGTGCCAATCAGCCCCAGCATTTT
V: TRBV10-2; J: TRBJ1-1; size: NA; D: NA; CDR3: CASSGTRGAGAFF; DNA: TGCGCCAGCAGTGGTACACGGGGGGCAGGTGCTTTCTTT
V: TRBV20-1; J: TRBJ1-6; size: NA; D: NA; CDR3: CSALPMDSSYNSPLHF; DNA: TGCAGTGCTTTACCCATGGACAGCTCCTATAATTCACCCCTCCACTTT
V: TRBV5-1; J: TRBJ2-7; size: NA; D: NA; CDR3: CASRDPLRVWAKEQYF; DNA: TGCGCCAGCAGGGACCCCCTTAGGGTATGGGCTAAAGAGCAGTACTTC
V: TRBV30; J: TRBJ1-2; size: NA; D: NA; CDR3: CAGDRNSLRSYGYTF; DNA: TGTGCCGGAGACAGGAATAGCTTAAGAAGCTATGGCTACACCTTC
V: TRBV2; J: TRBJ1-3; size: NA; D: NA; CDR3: CASQVDSGNTIYF; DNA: TGTGCCAGCCAAGTAGACTCTGGAAACACCATATATTTT
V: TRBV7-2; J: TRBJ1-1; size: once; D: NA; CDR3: CASSGGIRREANTEAFF; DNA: TGTGCCAGCAGCGGGGGAATTCGCCGGGAGGCGAACACTGAAGCTTTCTTT
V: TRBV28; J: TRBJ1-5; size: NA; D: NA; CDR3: CASSFGAASNQPQHF; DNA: TGTGCCAGCAGTTTTGGGGCAGCTAGCAATCAGCCCCAGCATTTT
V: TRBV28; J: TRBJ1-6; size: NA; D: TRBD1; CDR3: CASSSRLDRGGSPLHF; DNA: TGTGCCAGCAGTTCCCGACTCGACAGGGGTGGGTCACCCCTCCACTTT
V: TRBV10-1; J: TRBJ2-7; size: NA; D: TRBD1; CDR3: CASTPRQGSYEQYF; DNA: TGCGCCAGCACACCTCGACAGGGATCCTACGAGCAGTACTTC
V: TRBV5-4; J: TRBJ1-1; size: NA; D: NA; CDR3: CASSPKGGQPNTEAFF; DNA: TGTGCCAGCAGCCCCAAAGGGGGACAACCGAACACTGAAGCTTTCTTT
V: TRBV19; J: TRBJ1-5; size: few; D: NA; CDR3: CASIGLDAGSNQPQHF; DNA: TGTGCCAGTATTGGACTCGACGCAGGGAGCAATCAGCCCCAGCATTTT
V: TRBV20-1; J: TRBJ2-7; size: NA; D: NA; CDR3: CSARDYREGTYEQYF; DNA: TGCAGTGCTAGAGACTACAGGGAAGGGACCTACGAGCAGTACTTC
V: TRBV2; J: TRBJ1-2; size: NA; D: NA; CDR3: CASSDKGRANYGYTF; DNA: TGTGCCAGCAGTGACAAGGGGAGGGCAAACTATGGCTACACCTTC
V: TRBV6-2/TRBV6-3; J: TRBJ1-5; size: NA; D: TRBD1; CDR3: CASTIHGDRVYQPQHF; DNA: TGTGCCAGCACCATCCATGGGGACAGGGTGTATCAGCCCCAGCATTTT
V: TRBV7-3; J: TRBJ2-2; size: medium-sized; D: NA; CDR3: CASRPTPGLRTGELFF; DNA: TGTGCCAGCAGGCCAACCCCTGGGTTGAGGACCGGGGAGCTGTTTTTT
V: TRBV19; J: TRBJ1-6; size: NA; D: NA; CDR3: CASSIDPRSDSPLHF; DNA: TGTGCCAGTAGTATAGATCCCCGTTCCGATTCACCCCTCCACTTT
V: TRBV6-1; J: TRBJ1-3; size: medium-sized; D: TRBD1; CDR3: CASRRQGASGNTIYF; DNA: TGTGCCAGCAGGCGACAGGGGGCCTCTGGAAACACCATATATTTT
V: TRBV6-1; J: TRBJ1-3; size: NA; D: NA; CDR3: CASCSSGPGNTIYF; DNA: TGTGCCAGCTGCTCGAGTGGTCCTGGAAACACCATATATTTT
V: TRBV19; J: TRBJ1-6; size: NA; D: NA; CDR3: CASSMTGITYNSPLHF; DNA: TGTGCCAGTAGTATGACGGGCATCACCTATAATTCACCCCTCCACTTT
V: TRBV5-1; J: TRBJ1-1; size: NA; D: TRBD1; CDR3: CASSWDRWDTEAFF; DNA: TGCGCCAGCAGCTGGGACAGGTGGGACACTGAAGCTTTCTTT